This passage covers 19 T cell receptor beta chains from one sample sequenced in a study of blood T cell repertoires in COVID-19. TCRdb's copy holds only in-frame clones and misses some; the assay was immunoSEQ multiplex PCR. The sample lists 90,000 to 150,000 clones, approximately 87% seen once, with approximately 2% in the top ten. Material: peripheral blood. The receptors were gathered from a woman between 45 and 60 years old with acute or convalescent COVID-19.

The chain is built from TRBV10-3 and TRBJ2-3, with 11 bases aligning to TRBD2. V shed 5 bases, J shed 1 base, and the junction held 2 bases outside the gene matches. This CDR3 region has 15 residues. CDR1 is ENHRY, CDR2 SYGVKD, per germline. The CDR3 sequence is CAISPGLAGTDTQYF. DNA for the CDR3: TGTGCCATCAGTCCGGGACTAGCGGGCACAGATACGCAGTATTTT.

CDR3 in DNA: TGTGCCAGCAGCTTAGTTTATGGGACTACCCTTAACAATGAGCAGTTCTTC. Translated, it gives CASSLVYGTTLNNEQFF. J is TRBJ2-1 and V is TRBV11-2; 7 bases match TRBD2. Germline assignment: CDR1 SGHAT and CDR2 FQNNGV. The CDR3 extends over 17 amino acids. The ends lost 1 base at V and 5 bases at J; junction bases unmatched: 11. Complete variable domain (other parts from reference TRBV11-2 and TRBJ2-1): EAGVAQSPRYKIIEKRQSVAFWCNPISGHATLYWYQQILGQGPKLLIQFQNNGVVDDSQLPKDRFSAERLKGVDSTLKIQPAKLEDSAVYLCASSLVYGTTLNNEQFFGPGTRLTVL.

The J gene is TRBJ1-2, the V gene TRBV3-1 (or the pseudogene TRBV3-2); 7 nucleotides agree with TRBD1. Trimming took 6 bases from V and 7 from J; bases not matched to a gene: 8. CDR3 size: 13 residues. Germline V gene lookup returns CDR1 LGHDT and CDR2 YNNKEL (reference sequence). The CDR3 nucleotides read TGTGCCAGCAGGCCGGAGGGGGCAGGTGGCTACACCTTC. Translated, it gives CASRPEGAGGYTF.

This CDR3 reads CASSSTGTSVTDTQYF. CDR3 in DNA: TGTGCCAGCAGCTCGACCGGGACTAGCGTCACAGATACGCAGTATTTT. V and J are TRBV3-1 (or the pseudogene TRBV3-2) and TRBJ2-3, with 10 bases fitting TRBD2. The CDR3 consists of 16 residues. V gave up 5 bases and J gave up 2 bases; unmatched junction bases: 7. Germline-derived CDR1 and CDR2 are LGHDT and YNNKEL (reference sequence).

V is TRBV11-3 and J is TRBJ1-2; 8 nucleotides agree with TRBD1. Germline V CDR1 and CDR2: SGHNT, YENEEA. The junction had 3 bases not matched to a gene; V was cut back by 3 bases and J by 12 bases. The CDR3 contains 11 residues. CDR3 DNA sequence: TGTGCCAGCAGCTTGGACAGGGAAAACACCTTC. This codes for CASSLDRENTF.

V and J are TRBV5-1 and TRBJ2-6; possible D gene TRBD1, 5 bases. From germline, CDR1 is SGHRS and CDR2 YFSETQ. CDR3 length: 16 residues. V gave up 7 bases and J gave up 0 bases, with 14 bases separating them. The CDR3: CASGRTPDSGANVLTF. The CDR3 DNA is TGCGCCAGCGGACGGACACCAGACTCTGGGGCCAACGTCCTGACTTTC.

The chain joins TRBV4-3 to TRBJ1-4, with a possible D match to TRBD1 (6 bases). This CDR3 is built from 16 residues. V shed 5 bases and J shed 1 base, with 14 bases lying between them. CDR1 is LGHNA and CDR2 is YSLEER in the germline V gene. DNA for the CDR3: TGCGCCAGCAGCTGGAGTGGCAGGGGAACTAATGAAAAACTGTTTTTT. Protein product: CASSWSGRGTNEKLFF.

The chain is built from TRBV11-1 and TRBJ1-1; no definite D call. Germline assignment: CDR1 SGHAT and CDR2 FQDESV (reference sequence). CDR3 size: 14 residues. V was trimmed by 1 base and J by 5 bases, leaving 11 bases between them. The CDR3 region has the DNA TGTGCCAGCAGCTTAGGGCACACGGGGACTGAAGCTTTCTTT. This sequence encodes CASSLGHTGTEAFF.

The chain links TRBV6-5 to TRBJ1-5; D ambiguous. Germline values: CDR1 MNHEY, CDR2 SVGAGI. The length of the CDR3 is 15 residues. V lost 5 bases and J 1 base, leaving 12 bases between the germline ends. The CDR3 nucleotides are TGTGCCAGCAGTCGCTACGGGAGCAGCAATCAGCCCCAGCATTTT. Protein product: CASSRYGSSNQPQHF.

A single count supports this clone. The chain employs TRBV7-2 and TRBJ2-7; D is perhaps TRBD1 (7 bases). CDR1 is SGHTA, CDR2 FQGNSA, per germline. V was trimmed by 2 bases and J by 7 bases, leaving 12 bases between them. This CDR3 is built from 13 residues. CDR3 coding DNA: TGTGCCAGCAGCTTACAGGGGGGCCTAGAGCAGTACTTC. It codes for CASSLQGGLEQYF.

V usage is TRBV19 and J usage is TRBJ2-3; 7 positions agree with TRBD2. The length of the CDR3 is 17 residues. The ends lost 3 bases at V and 0 bases at J; junction bases unmatched: 9. Germline V gene sequence: CDR1 LNHDA, CDR2 SQIVND (reference sequence). The CDR3 region is CASSILLADTSTDTQYF. The CDR3 region has the DNA TGTGCCAGTAGTATTTTGCTAGCGGATACTAGCACAGATACGCAGTATTTT.

This clone has only one observation. The chain employs TRBV4-3 and TRBJ2-1, with D tentatively TRBD1 (6 bases). V lost 4 bases to trimming and J lost 5 bases, with 15 bases between them. The CDR3 is 15 amino acids. Per the germline V gene, CDR1 is LGHNA and CDR2 is YSLEER. The CDR3 DNA sequence: TGCGCCAGCAGCCCTACAGGGAAGAATCACAATGAGCAGTTCTTC. It is translated as CASSPTGKNHNEQFF.

The chain uses TRBV2 and TRBJ2-4; the D gene is possibly TRBD1 (5 bases). The germline CDR1 and CDR2 sequences are SNHLY and FYNNEI. V lost 6 bases to trimming and J lost 1 base, with 10 bases between them. CDR3 length: 14 residues. The CDR3 protein is CASRSGPAKNIQYF. CDR3 DNA: TGTGCCAGCAGATCAGGGCCGGCCAAAAACATTCAGTACTTC.

The chain carries TRBV6-5 and TRBJ1-2; 8 bases fit TRBD1. Germline V gene data show CDR1 as MNHEY and CDR2 as SVGAGI. The V and J ends lost 5 bases and 5 bases, in that order; junction bases with no gene match: 7. The CDR3 consists of 14 residues. CDR3 in DNA: TGTGCCAGCAGTCCCGGGACAGGAAAATATGGCTACACCTTC. The encoded protein is CASSPGTGKYGYTF.

The chain recombines TRBV7-9 with TRBJ2-1; 12 bases match TRBD2. There are 14 residues in the CDR3. The V segment lost 8 bases and the J segment 8 bases; nucleotides outside the gene matches: 7. Germline CDR1 reads SEHNR; CDR2 reads FQNEAQ (reference sequence). The CDR3: CASLGLAGVYEQFF. The CDR3 nucleotides read TGTGCCAGCTTGGGACTAGCGGGTGTTTATGAGCAGTTCTTC.

V gene TRBV5-1 combines with J gene TRBJ1-3; D unclear. V was cut by 3 bases and J by 0 bases, with 13 bases left in between. Per the germline V gene, CDR1 is SGHRS and CDR2 is YFSETQ. The CDR3 is 16 amino acids. CDR3: CASSSSGAPSGNTIYF. The CDR3 nucleotides read TGCGCCAGCAGCTCCTCGGGAGCTCCCTCTGGAAACACCATATATTTT.

The chain employs TRBV5-5 and TRBJ2-1, with TRBD2 matching over 9 bases. Unmatched junction bases numbered 5, after V lost 4 bases and J lost 3 bases. Germline V CDR1 and CDR2: SGHKS, YYEKEE (reference sequence). This CDR3 region has 15 residues. The CDR3 here is CASSVVSGSYNEQFF. In nucleotides, the CDR3 is TGTGCCAGCAGCGTGGTTAGCGGGAGCTACAATGAGCAGTTCTTC. Full variable domain (missing parts from reference TRBV5-5 and TRBJ2-1): DAGVTQSPTHLIKTRGQQVTLRCSPISGHKSVSWYQQVLGQGPQFIFQYYEKEERGRGNFPDRFSARQFPNYSSELNVNALLLGDSALYLCASSVVSGSYNEQFFGPGTRLTVL.

The chain employs TRBV19 and TRBJ1-1; no definite D call. Germline-derived CDR1 and CDR2 are LNHDA and SQIVND (reference sequence). V shed 1 base and J shed 3 bases, with 9 bases lying between them. This CDR3 comprises 14 residues. The CDR3 DNA reads as TGTGCCAGTAGTATAGTTTCTGGGCACACTGAAGCTTTCTTT. It translates to CASSIVSGHTEAFF.

V is TRBV30 and J is TRBJ2-7; D may be TRBD1 (6 bases). This CDR3 region has 12 residues. The germline V gene has CDR1 GTSNPN and CDR2 SVGIG (reference sequence). V was trimmed by 2 bases and J by 7 bases, leaving 12 bases between them. Here the CDR3 DNA reads TGTGCCTGGAGTATACAGGGAAGGGAGCAGTACTTC. This translates into CAWSIQGREQYF.